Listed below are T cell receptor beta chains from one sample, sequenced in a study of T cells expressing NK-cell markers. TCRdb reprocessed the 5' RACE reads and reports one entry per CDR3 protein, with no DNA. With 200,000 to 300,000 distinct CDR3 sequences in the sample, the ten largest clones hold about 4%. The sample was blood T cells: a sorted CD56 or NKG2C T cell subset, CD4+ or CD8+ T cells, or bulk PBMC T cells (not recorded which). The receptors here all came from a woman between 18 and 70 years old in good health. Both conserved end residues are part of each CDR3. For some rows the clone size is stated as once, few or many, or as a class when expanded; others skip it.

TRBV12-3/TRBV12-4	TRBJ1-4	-	CASSPGTYGEKLFF
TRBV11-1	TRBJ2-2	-	CASSRGIANTGELFF
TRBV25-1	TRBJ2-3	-	CASSEWGGQSDTQYF
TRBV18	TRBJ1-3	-	CASSPKDSSGNTIYF
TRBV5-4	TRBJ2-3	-	CASSLAGLTQYF
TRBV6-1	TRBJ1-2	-	CAGNQGPGYGYTF
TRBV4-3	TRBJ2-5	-	CASSQEGKAGALRETQYF
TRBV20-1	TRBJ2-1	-	CSADRGLYNEQFF
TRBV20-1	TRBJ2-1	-	CSARVPQGFGQFF
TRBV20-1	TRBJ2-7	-	CSAKGAEIDYEQYF
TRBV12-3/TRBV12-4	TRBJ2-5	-	CASSPYTRKETQYF
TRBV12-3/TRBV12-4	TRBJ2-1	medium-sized	CASMRGEAGGGFYEQFF
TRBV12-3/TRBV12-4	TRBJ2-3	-	CASSLLAGADTQYF
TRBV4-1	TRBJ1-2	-	CASSPGTGGRYGYTF
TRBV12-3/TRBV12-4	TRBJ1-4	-	CASSLDRFRDRGRANEKLFF
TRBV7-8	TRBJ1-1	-	CASSLEEGAEAFF
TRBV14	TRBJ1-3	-	CASSQEWKNTIYF
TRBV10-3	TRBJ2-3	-	CAISAGQGFTDTQYF
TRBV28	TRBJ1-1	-	CASSFSGTGLTTEAFF
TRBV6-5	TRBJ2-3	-	CASSYSEISTDTQYF
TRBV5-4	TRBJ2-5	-	CASSLAKRAETQYF
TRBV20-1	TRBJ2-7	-	CSATSGGSRTYEQYF
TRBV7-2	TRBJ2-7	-	CASSLAAQRLSEEQYF
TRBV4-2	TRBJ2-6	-	CASSHASGKAGANVLTF
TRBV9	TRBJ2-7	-	CASSPSPGQIYEQYF
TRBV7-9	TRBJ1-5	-	CASSPASPALGAQHF
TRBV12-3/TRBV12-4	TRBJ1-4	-	CASSFQAGRDEKLFF
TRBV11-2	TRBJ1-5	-	CASSSDRGRWEPQHF
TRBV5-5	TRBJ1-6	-	CASSSQDNSPLHF
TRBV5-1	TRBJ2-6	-	CASSPRLAQTGANVLTF
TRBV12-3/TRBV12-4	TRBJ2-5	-	CASSATGGLETQYF
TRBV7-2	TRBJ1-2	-	CASSLVLMSDYGYTF
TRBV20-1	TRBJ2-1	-	CSAPDRPTYNEQFF
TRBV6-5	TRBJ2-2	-	CASSYSTAGELFF
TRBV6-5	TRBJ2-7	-	CASSYQGQGGEQYF
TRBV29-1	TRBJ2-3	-	CSAAGTGTSSDTQYF
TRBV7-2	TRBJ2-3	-	CASSLLTKLYTDTQYF
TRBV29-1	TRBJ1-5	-	CSVDAGRRGHSNQPQHF
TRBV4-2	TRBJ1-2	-	CASSPEQGTYGYTF
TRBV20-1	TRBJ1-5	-	CSASRGSNQPQHF
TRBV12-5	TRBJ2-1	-	CASGLRADEQFF
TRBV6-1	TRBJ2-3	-	CASAPRGHTDTQYF
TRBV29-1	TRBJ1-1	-	CSIRGSRMNTEAFF